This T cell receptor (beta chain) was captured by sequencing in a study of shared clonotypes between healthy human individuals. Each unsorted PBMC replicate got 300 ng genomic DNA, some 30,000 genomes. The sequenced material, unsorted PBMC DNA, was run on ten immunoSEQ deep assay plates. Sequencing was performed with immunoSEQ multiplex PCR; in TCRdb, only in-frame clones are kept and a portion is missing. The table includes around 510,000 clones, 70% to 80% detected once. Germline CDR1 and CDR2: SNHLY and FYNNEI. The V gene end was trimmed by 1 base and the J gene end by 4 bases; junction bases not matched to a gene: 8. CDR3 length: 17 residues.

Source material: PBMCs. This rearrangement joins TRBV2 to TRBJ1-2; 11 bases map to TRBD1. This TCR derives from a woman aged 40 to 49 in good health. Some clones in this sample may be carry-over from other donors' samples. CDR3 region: CASSEVGGTGGIYGYTF. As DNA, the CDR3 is TGTGCCAGCAGTGAAGTGGGCGGGACAGGGGGAATCTATGGCTACACCTTC.